The 27 T cell receptor beta chains reported below all come from one sample, sequenced in a study of blood T cells in healthy people across ages. PCR was performed a second time for about 6 to 11 cycles using a sample-barcoded 5' primer and a J-beta primer mix. TCRdb re-derived calls from the 5' RACE reads in MiXCR, one entry per CDR3 protein. The sample consists of roughly 2 million distinct CDR3 sequences, 49% of them appearing once. Sample: blood. Receptors originate from a woman aged 40 to 55 in good health.

This chain links TRBV21-1 with TRBJ1-5; TRBD1, as called in the table, went unchecked against the DNA. TRBV21-1 is a known pseudogene. The CDR3 sequence is 14 residues long. CDR3 bases: TGTGCCAGCAGCAAAAACAGGGTAGGTCAGCCCCAGCATTTT. Protein sequence: CASSKNRVGQPQHF.

The V and J genes are TRBV9 and TRBJ1-1; tentative D call: TRBD1 (5 bases). The V and J ends lost 6 bases and 6 bases respectively, with 15 bases between them. Looked up from germline, CDR1 is SGDLS and CDR2 is YYNGEE. CDR3 length: 13 residues. DNA for the CDR3: TGTGCCAGCAATTCGATCCAGGGATCTGAAGCTTTCTTT. Protein product: CASNSIQGSEAFF.

This clonotype was counted only a few times. The V and J genes are TRBV20-1 and TRBJ2-7; TRBD2 matches at 13 bases. Trimming removed 6 bases from V and 2 bases from J; junction bases left unmatched: 4. Germline V CDR1 and CDR2: DFQATT, SNEGSKA (reference sequence). CDR3 length equals 14 residues. CDR3 protein: CSADGTSGTYEQYF. CDR3 in DNA: TGCAGTGCAGACGGGACTAGCGGGACCTACGAGCAGTACTTC.

The chain combines TRBV24-1 with TRBJ2-5; D possibly corresponds to TRBD1 (6 bases). Trimming stripped 4 bases from V and 2 bases from J, with 13 bases between. From germline, CDR1 is KGHDR and CDR2 SFDVKD. This CDR3 is built from 15 residues. CDR3 sequence reads: CATSERTDQQETQYF. The CDR3 DNA reads as TGTGCCACCAGTGAACGGACAGACCAACAAGAGACCCAGTACTTC.

The rearrangement links TRBV15 to TRBJ2-5; D may be TRBD1 (6 bases). The V end lost 0 bases, the J end lost 2 bases, and 10 bases lay between the germline ends. The germline CDR1 and CDR2 sequences are LNHNV and YYDKDF (reference sequence). There are 15 residues in the CDR3. For the CDR3, the DNA is TGTGCCACCAGCAGAGATCGGACAGATCAAGAGACCCAGTACTTC. Translating it yields CATSRDRTDQETQYF.

This clonotype has more than one count but fewer than ten. V and J are TRBV20-1 and TRBJ2-1; TRBD1 is a possible D gene (5 bases). The V and J ends lost 1 base and 3 bases respectively, with 10 bases between them. The germline V gene has CDR1 DFQATT and CDR2 SNEGSKA (reference sequence). The CDR3 consists of 14 residues. In DNA form, the CDR3 reads TGCAGTGCTAGAGGACAGAAACACTACAATGAGCAGTTCTTC. It specifies CSARGQKHYNEQFF.

The V call is TRBV4-2, the J call TRBJ2-3, with 8 bases matching TRBD2. CDR1 is LGHNA, CDR2 YNFKEQ, per germline. The CDR3 sequence is 17 residues long. V lost 0 bases to trimming and J lost 0 bases; unmatched junction nucleotides: 5. The CDR3 bases are TGTGCCAGCAGCCAAGATCCGACTAGCGCGAGCACAGATACGCAGTATTTT. It is translated as CASSQDPTSASTDTQYF.

In this sample, this clonotype turned up a few times. The V and J genes are TRBV7-2 and TRBJ2-3; no clear D. Germline-derived CDR1 and CDR2 are SGHTA and FQGNSA. The CDR3 has 16 residues. V lost 2 bases and J 3 bases, leaving 15 bases between the germline ends. The CDR3 loop reads CASSLCCVPGTDTQYF. CDR3 bases: TGTGCCAGCAGCTTATGTTGCGTTCCTGGGACAGATACGCAGTATTTT.

This chain links TRBV11-2 with TRBJ2-7; no clear D gene. The DNA end lines up better with TRBJ2-4; the J call may be wrong. CDR1 SGHAT and CDR2 FQNNGV come from the germline V gene. The CDR3 runs 12 residues. CDR3 DNA: TGTGCCAGCAACTTCTATGGTGACATTCAGTACTTC. It specifies CASNFYGDIQYF.

V usage is TRBV2 and J usage is TRBJ1-5; the match to TRBD1 covers 12 bases. V trimming: 2 bases; J trimming: 1 base; junction bases outside the gene matches: 9. Germline V gene lookup returns CDR1 SNHLY and CDR2 FYNNEI. This CDR3 is built from 19 residues. CDR3 sequence: CASSESRDRGRVSNQPQHF. The CDR3 DNA sequence: TGTGCCAGCAGTGAATCCCGGGACAGGGGGCGGGTGAGCAATCAGCCCCAGCATTTT.

CDR3 nucleotides: TGTGCCAGCAGCCAACTGACCCAAACAGGCTATGGCTACACCTTC. Amino acids: CASSQLTQTGYGYTF. This chain links TRBV2 with TRBJ1-2, with D tentatively TRBD1 (5 bases). The V and J ends lost 6 bases and 4 bases respectively, with 18 bases between them. Per the germline V gene, CDR1 is SNHLY and CDR2 is FYNNEI. The CDR3 is made up of 15 amino acids. The full variable domain, rest sourced from reference TRBV2 and TRBJ1-2, is EPEVTQTPSHQVTQMGQEVILRCVPISNHLYFYWYRQILGQKVEFLVSFYNNEISEKSEIFDDQFSVERPDGSNFTLKIRSTKLEDSAMYFCASSQLTQTGYGYTFGSGTRLTVV.

The chain couples TRBV6-2 or TRBV6-3 to TRBJ1-2; TRBD1 agrees at 8 bases. The CDR3 totals 15 residues. The germline V gene encodes CDR1 MNHEY and CDR2 SVGEGT. DNA of the CDR3: TGTATCAGCAGTTACTCACAGACAGGGGACTATGGCTACACCTTC. Residues: CISSYSQTGDYGYTF.

The rearrangement uses TRBV12-3 or TRBV12-4 and TRBJ1-1; 7 bases align to TRBD1. The CDR3 loop spans 15 amino acids. The V segment lost 4 bases and the J segment 0 bases; nucleotides outside the gene matches: 5. CDR3 protein: CASSSRGGVNTEAFF. DNA of the CDR3: TGTGCCAGCAGTTCCAGGGGGGGAGTGAACACTGAAGCTTTCTTT.

This chain links TRBV2 with TRBJ2-7; TRBD2 matches at 7 bases. This CDR3 has 13 residues. Germline CDR1 and CDR2: SNHLY and FYNNEI. V shed 10 bases, J shed 0 bases, and the junction held 6 bases outside the gene matches. CDR3 sequence reads: CAIKTGGSYEQYF. For the CDR3, the DNA is TGTGCCATAAAAACGGGGGGCTCCTACGAGCAGTACTTC.

The table lists this clonotype with a few counts. The chain carries TRBV18 and TRBJ1-1; D is perhaps TRBD1 (5 bases). Germline CDR1 is KGHSH and CDR2 is LQKENI. Trimming cost V 2 bases and J 0 bases, with 22 bases left between them. The CDR3 is 19 residues long. The CDR3, as DNA: TGTGCCAGCTCACCATTTGCCGGGACCCGAAATGAGATGAACACTGAAGCTTTCTTT. Translated: CASSPFAGTRNEMNTEAFF.

This clonotype was counted only a few times. V gene TRBV4-2 combines with J gene TRBJ2-5; possibly TRBD1 or TRBD2 for D (6 bases each). The V end lost 6 bases, the J end lost 2 bases, and 22 bases lay between the germline ends. Germline CDR1 and CDR2: LGHNA and YNFKEQ. The CDR3 covers 17 residues. CDR3: CASRGQGGSGEQETQYF. The CDR3 DNA follows: TGTGCCAGCAGGGGACAAGGGGGATCGGGGGAGCAAGAGACCCAGTACTTC.

This clonotype was recorded many times. At one end, the junction sequence differs from germline, possibly due to a read error. The chain uses TRBV5-1 and TRBJ2-3, with D maybe TRBD2 (5 bases). Germline CDR1 is SGHRS and CDR2 is YFSETQ. The CDR3 runs 14 residues. CDR3 bases: TGTGCCAGCAGTAGGACTGGGGGCACAGATACGCAGTATTTT. Translated: CASSRTGGTDTQYF.

The rearrangement joins TRBV6-1 to TRBJ2-5, with D tentatively TRBD1 or TRBD2 (5 bases each). V was pared by 8 bases and J by 4 bases, with 26 bases between. The CDR3 totals 17 residues. Germline-derived CDR1 and CDR2 are MNHNS and SASEGT. CDR3 in amino acids: CASRDSLRRGIRETQYF. For the CDR3, the DNA is TGTGCCAGCCGCGACAGCCTGCGAAGAGGGATCCGAGAGACCCAGTACTTC.

V usage is TRBV5-8 and J usage is TRBJ1-6; 9 positions agree with TRBD1. The CDR3 is made up of 15 amino acids. The ends lost 4 bases at V and 10 bases at J; junction bases unmatched: 9. Germline-derived CDR1 and CDR2 are SGHTS and YDEGEE. DNA for the CDR3: TGTGCCAGCAGCCCCTTGACAGGGGGGAGCTCACCCCTCCACTTT. This encodes CASSPLTGGSSPLHF.

With regard to this clonotype: One junction end disagrees with the germline gene, perhaps due to a read error. The chain is built from TRBV7-2 and TRBJ2-5, with D possibly matching TRBD2 (6 bases). The length of the CDR3 is 14 residues. Germline CDR1 and CDR2: SGHTA and FQGNSA. The chain's CDR3 is CVSSLAGTKETQYF. CDR3 nucleotide sequence: TGTGTCAGCAGCTTGGCGGGGACCAAAGAGACCCAGTACTTC.

This clonotype was observed a few times. The chain is built from TRBV7-2 and TRBJ2-3, with TRBD1 identical over 7 bases. CDR3 size: 17 residues. V lost 5 bases and J lost 2; bases outside the gene matches: 13. Germline V lookup: CDR1 SGHTA, CDR2 FQGNSA. CDR3 residues: CASSPRQGSQITDTQYF. CDR3 DNA sequence: TGTGCCAGCAGCCCCCGACAGGGCTCACAAATCACAGATACGCAGTATTTT.

A remark on this clonotype: A much more abundant neighbour one base away suggests this may be a read error. This chain joins TRBV29-1 and TRBJ2-7, with TRBD2 as a possible D gene (5 bases). Gene TRBJ2-5 matches the end of the DNA better, so the J call may be wrong. Germline V CDR1 and CDR2: SQVTM, ANQGSEA. The CDR3 extends over 13 amino acids. In DNA form, the CDR3 reads TGCAGCGTTGTGACTACGCAACAAGTGACCCAGTACTTC. Its translation: CSVVTTQQVTQYF.

This chain connects TRBV10-3 to TRBJ1-2; TRBD1 matches 7 bases. Germline V CDR1 and CDR2: ENHRY, SYGVKD. Germline trimming cut 10 bases from V and 2 bases from J; bases unmatched to any gene: 10. This CDR3 has 14 amino acids. DNA of the CDR3: TGTGCCACCGAGACAACAGGGGCCAACTATGGCTACACCTTC. Protein sequence: CATETTGANYGYTF.

The V and J genes are TRBV7-9 and TRBJ2-1, with 7 positions matching TRBD1. The V gene's germline CDR1 is SEHNR and CDR2 FQNEAQ (reference sequence). The CDR3 has 14 residues. Trimming at V came to 1 base and at J to 9 bases, leaving 6 bases not matched to a gene. The chain's CDR3 is CASSLEDRVREQFF. For the CDR3, the DNA is TGTGCCAGCAGCTTAGAAGACAGGGTTCGTGAGCAGTTCTTC.

This clonotype was counted only a few times. V and J are TRBV20-1 and TRBJ2-1; no firm D call. V gave up 5 bases and J gave up 0 bases, with 14 bases separating them. Germline assignment: CDR1 DFQATT and CDR2 SNEGSKA (reference sequence). The CDR3 is 15 amino acids. The CDR3 DNA reads as TGCAGTGCTCGCCCACACCTAAGCTCCTACAATGAGCAGTTCTTC. As protein: CSARPHLSSYNEQFF.

This CDR3 reads CASSKVSGLATNEKLFF. CDR3 in DNA: TGTGCCAGCAGCAAAGTGTCAGGCCTTGCAACTAATGAAAAACTGTTTTTT. The chain carries TRBV21-1 and TRBJ1-4. TRBV21-1 is annotated as a pseudogene. This CDR3 has 17 amino acids.

On this clonotype itself: Germline is not matched at one junction end, which may reflect a read error. This rearrangement joins TRBV5-1 to TRBJ2-1; perhaps TRBD2 as D (6 bases). CDR3 length: 15 amino acids. CDR1 SGHRS and CDR2 YFSETQ come from the germline V gene. CDR3 sequence: CASSFVAEGYNGQFF. The CDR3 DNA follows: TGCGCCAGCAGCTTTGTAGCGGAAGGTTACAATGGGCAGTTCTTC.